The TCR beta chain described here comes from a study of blood T cell repertoires in COVID-19. The CDR3 extends over 15 amino acids. Germline assignment: CDR1 SNHLY and CDR2 FYNNEI. V dropped 6 bases and J dropped 5; count of bases not matched to a gene: 8. Original processing notes: For nucleated cells, counts were estimated from reference gene primer amplification. TCRdb keeps only in-frame clones here, not all; method: immunoSEQ multiplex PCR. V, J and clone size are taken as reported in that table, and D and trimming were inferred from the DNA itself. This table holds approximately 470,000 clones, about nine tenths found once.

Sequencing was performed on PBMCs or T cells enriched from blood (not recorded which). The rearrangement links TRBV2 to TRBJ1-1; 11 bases line up with TRBD1. This clonotype originated in a woman under 30 who had recovered from COVID-19. For the CDR3, the DNA is TGTGCCAGCAGCCGGGACAGGGGGATCGGGACTGAAGCTTTCTTT. Its protein is CASSRDRGIGTEAFF.